This TCR beta chain was recorded in a study of control samples from healthy donors and cancer patients. The CDR3 has 15 residues. Germline V gene data show CDR1 as SGHKS and CDR2 as YYEKEE (reference sequence). Germline trimming cut 2 bases from V and 1 base from J; bases unmatched to any gene: 2. Method: immunoSEQ multiplex PCR; TCRdb's copy keeps in-frame clones and lacks some. The sample consists of approximately 100,000 clones, 85% to 90% of them appearing once. The V and J genes are TRBV5-5 and TRBJ2-3, with 9 positions matching TRBD1. The receptor comes from a woman aged 40 to 55 in good health. Material for sequencing was blood. In DNA form, the CDR3 reads TGTGCCAGCAGCTTAAGACAGGGGGGCACAGATACGCAGTATTTT. Its translation: CASSLRQGGTDTQYF.